A single sample gave rise to the 18 T cell receptor beta chains below, sequenced in a study of blood T cell repertoires in COVID-19. This table comes from immunoSEQ multiplex PCR, and its TCRdb copy is limited to in-frame clones, with some not included. In the table there are roughly 220,000 clones, about 91% of which are singletons. The sequencing input was PBMCs or T cells enriched from blood (not recorded which). These receptors were obtained from a woman in her forties or fifties with acute COVID-19.

The V gene is TRBV27, the J gene TRBJ2-7; possible D gene TRBD1, 5 bases. The germline V and J ends were trimmed by 3 bases and 5 bases, with 14 bases remaining between them. The CDR3 covers 14 residues. The germline V gene has CDR1 MNHEY and CDR2 SMNVEV (reference sequence). CDR3 protein: CASSFGQGYHEQYF. Here the CDR3 DNA reads TGTGCCAGCAGTTTTGGGCAGGGTTACCACGAGCAGTACTTC.

This clone was detected only once. CDR3 nucleotides: TGTGCCAGCAGTCTAGCCCCCCCGGGAGGGGGGGGAGATACGCAGTATTTT. Its protein product is CASSLAPPGGGGDTQYF. V and J are TRBV7-2 and TRBJ2-3, with 8 bases identical to TRBD2. After removal of 6 bases from V and 5 bases from J, the junction contained 16 bases not matched to a gene. Germline V CDR1 and CDR2: SGHTA, FQGNSA. This CDR3 spans 17 amino acids.

V usage is TRBV6-5 and J usage is TRBJ1-5, with D possibly matching TRBD1 (6 bases). CDR1 is MNHEY and CDR2 is SVGAGI in the germline V gene. The CDR3 consists of 15 residues. V lost 0 bases and J lost 5, with 11 bases in between. CDR3 sequence: CASSYSQGGDQPQHF. The CDR3 coding sequence is TGTGCCAGCAGTTACTCACAGGGAGGGGATCAGCCCCAGCATTTT.

In its sample, this clone was seen once. The chain uses TRBV28 and TRBJ1-5; TRBD1 is a possible D gene (6 bases). Germline values: CDR1 MDHEN, CDR2 SYDVKM. Trimming stripped 6 bases from V and 5 bases from J, with 17 bases between. CDR3 length: 15 amino acids. The CDR3 DNA follows: TGTGCCAGCAGCCCGAGATGGGGGCCCCATCAGCCCCAGCATTTT. Translated, it gives CASSPRWGPHQPQHF.

This clone was detected once. V usage is TRBV28 and J usage is TRBJ1-4; possible D gene TRBD1, 5 bases. The CDR3 spans 15 residues. V gave up 4 bases and J gave up 4 bases, with 13 bases separating them. From germline, CDR1 is MDHEN and CDR2 SYDVKM. The CDR3 DNA is TGTGCCAGCAGTTCCCTGACAGAACATAATGAAAAACTGTTTTTT. Translation: CASSSLTEHNEKLFF.

This sequence joins TRBV18 and TRBJ2-1; 11 bases fit TRBD2. This CDR3 is built from 16 residues. The germline V gene encodes CDR1 KGHSH and CDR2 LQKENI. V lost 3 bases and J lost 9; bases outside the gene matches: 10. This CDR3 is CASSPPLAGDGVEQFF. The CDR3, as DNA: TGTGCCAGCTCACCCCCACTAGCGGGAGATGGAGTTGAGCAGTTCTTC.

The CDR3, as DNA: TGTGCCAGCAGCTTAGCGCCCACAGGGATTAGCAATCAGCCCCAGCATTTT. This encodes CASSLAPTGISNQPQHF. J is TRBJ1-5 and V is TRBV7-2; perhaps TRBD1 as D (6 bases). From germline, CDR1 is SGHTA and CDR2 FQGNSA. Trimming removed 0 bases at V and 0 bases at J, with 12 bases between. The CDR3 loop spans 17 amino acids.

This chain uses TRBV3-1 (or the pseudogene TRBV3-2) with TRBJ2-1; D remains unclear. V dropped 4 bases and J dropped 4 bases, with 11 bases sitting between them. Germline loops: CDR1 LGHDT, CDR2 YNNKEL (reference sequence). The CDR3 runs 14 residues. CDR3 residues: CASSPRLQYNEQFF. The CDR3 DNA reads as TGTGCCAGCAGCCCTCGTCTACAGTACAATGAGCAGTTCTTC.

The chain is built from TRBV27 and TRBJ1-2, with 9 bases that match TRBD1. The junction had 8 bases not matched to a gene; V was cut back by 4 bases and J by 2 bases. This CDR3 region has 16 residues. The germline V gene has CDR1 MNHEY and CDR2 SMNVEV (reference sequence). CDR3 bases: TGTGCCAGCAGTTATCGACAGGGGGAGCCCAACTATGGCTACACCTTC. Translation gives CASSYRQGEPNYGYTF.

This chain connects TRBV6-2 or TRBV6-3 to TRBJ2-7, with no clear D. The length of the CDR3 is 14 residues. Trimming left V 0 bases short and J 3 bases short, with 9 bases between. Germline V CDR1 and CDR2: MNHEY, SVGEGT. The CDR3 spells CASSYSTQFYEQYF. Written as DNA, the CDR3 is TGTGCCAGCAGTTACTCGACTCAGTTCTACGAGCAGTACTTC.

The chain uses TRBV4-2 and TRBJ1-3, with 10 bases matching TRBD1. CDR1 and CDR2 from the germline V gene are LGHNA and YNFKEQ. V was pared by 3 bases and J by 0 bases, with 11 bases of the junction left unmatched. The CDR3 is 19 amino acids. CDR3 bases: TGTGCCAGCAGCCAGGCCGGGACAGGGGCCCCGAGCTCTGGAAACACCATATATTTT. Translation: CASSQAGTGAPSSGNTIYF.

The chain combines TRBV10-3 with TRBJ1-2; 7 bases fit TRBD1. CDR1 is ENHRY, CDR2 SYGVKD, per germline. The CDR3 runs 12 residues. The junction had 8 bases not matched to a gene; V was cut back by 9 bases and J by 7 bases. Here the CDR3 DNA reads TGTGCCATTGAGGGCCAGGGGGGTGGCTACACCTTC. This translates into CAIEGQGGGYTF.

The V gene is TRBV19, the J gene TRBJ2-1; TRBD2 matches at 16 bases. This CDR3 is built from 18 residues. V was pared by 5 bases and J by 0 bases, with 4 bases of the junction left unmatched. Germline CDR1 and CDR2: LNHDA and SQIVND (reference sequence). CDR3 sequence (DNA): TGTGCCAGTAGTCCCGGGACTAGCGGGAGGGGCTCCTACAATGAGCAGTTCTTC. Encoded protein: CASSPGTSGRGSYNEQFF.

This chain uses TRBV2 with TRBJ2-7, with D possibly matching TRBD2 (6 bases). CDR3 size: 13 residues. Germline V CDR1 and CDR2: SNHLY, FYNNEI. The V and J ends lost 6 bases and 3 bases respectively, with 12 bases between them. The CDR3 nucleotides are TGTGCCAGCAGAGCGGGTGAGGTCTACGAGCAGTACTTC. Translating gives CASRAGEVYEQYF.

The J gene is TRBJ2-1, the V gene TRBV27; 9 bases map to TRBD1. After removal of 6 bases from V and 7 bases from J, the junction contained 7 bases not matched to a gene. This CDR3 has 14 amino acids. The germline CDR1 and CDR2 sequences are MNHEY and SMNVEV (reference sequence). In DNA form, the CDR3 reads TGTGCCAGCAGCCAACAGGGGGCGGTAAATGAGCAGTTCTTC. The encoded protein is CASSQQGAVNEQFF.

The chain links TRBV7-9 to TRBJ2-2; TRBD2 aligns across 9 bases. The junction had 12 bases not matched to a gene; V was cut back by 5 bases and J by 2 bases. Germline V lookup: CDR1 SEHNR, CDR2 FQNEAQ (reference sequence). The CDR3 loop spans 18 amino acids. The DNA for the CDR3 is TGTGCCAGCAGCACCTTATTGCGGGAGGGCCGAAACACCGGGGAGCTGTTTTTT. This encodes CASSTLLREGRNTGELFF.

The CDR3 sequence is CASSELSFQETQYF. Here the CDR3 DNA reads TGTGCCAGCAGCGAACTAAGCTTCCAAGAGACCCAGTACTTC. The chain carries TRBV28 and TRBJ2-5; D unresolved. Trimming pared 6 bases from V and 1 base from J, leaving 12 bases between. Germline CDR1 and CDR2: MDHEN and SYDVKM. The CDR3 length is 14 residues.

This clone has only a few counts. This sequence joins TRBV9 and TRBJ2-7; weak D call: TRBD1 (5 bases). The germline CDR1 and CDR2 sequences are SGDLS and YYNGEE. The V and J ends lost 0 bases and 7 bases respectively, with 20 bases between them. This CDR3 spans 16 amino acids. The CDR3 loop reads CASSVDGAGHFVEQYF. CDR3 coding DNA: TGTGCCAGCAGCGTAGATGGAGCAGGGCATTTCGTAGAGCAGTACTTC.